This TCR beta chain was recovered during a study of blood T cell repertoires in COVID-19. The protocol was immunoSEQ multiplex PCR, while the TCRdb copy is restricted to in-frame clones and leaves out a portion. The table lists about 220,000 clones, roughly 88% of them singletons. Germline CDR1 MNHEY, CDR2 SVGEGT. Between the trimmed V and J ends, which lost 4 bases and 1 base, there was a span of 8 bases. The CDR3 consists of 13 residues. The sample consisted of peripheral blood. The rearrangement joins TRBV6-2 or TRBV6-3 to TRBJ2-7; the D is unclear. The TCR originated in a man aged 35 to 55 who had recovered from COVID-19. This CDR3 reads CASSSHKSYEQYF. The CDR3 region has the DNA TGTGCCAGCAGTTCCCACAAATCCTACGAGCAGTACTTC.